The entry that follows covers one T cell receptor (beta chain) sequence. The antigen remains unidentified. Profiling relied on immunoSEQ multiplex PCR, and the TCRdb table lists in-frame clones only, not all of them. The table shows more than 110,000 clones, with approximately 90% occurring only once. The source of the sample is a study of T cell responses to AZD1222 COVID-19 vaccine. Study-level results: It should be noted that donors were predominantly white British and more often female, and clonal diversity was possibly underestimated. It was only after the peak T cell response that any repertoires were sampled. Reportedly, close to half of spike-specific TCRs are directed against unmutated variant regions.

This TCR derives from an adult who received the AZD1222 COVID-19 vaccine. The sequenced sample was peripheral blood, obtained 28 days after the second AZD1222 dose.

CDR3 loop: CASNLGGDTEAFF. The CDR3 DNA is TGTGCCAGCAACTTGGGGGGAGACACTGAAGCTTTCTTT. The gene calls are TRBV12-3 or TRBV12-4 and TRBJ1-1; D might be TRBD1 (5 bases). This CDR3 is built from 13 residues. Between the trimmed V and J ends, which lost 7 bases and 3 bases, there was a span of 12 bases.